Each of the 21 T cell receptor beta chains below was sequenced from the same sample in a study of chemoradiotherapy in HPV16-positive cancers. Clones were sequenced by immunoSEQ multiplex PCR, and TCRdb holds only the in-frame ones, with some missing. The sample includes about 510 clones, around 80% of them seen just once. The sequenced sample was tumor tissue, obtained from a patient who underwent chemoradiotherapy. All receptors come from a human donor with HPV-associated anogenital cancer.

The chain combines TRBV28 with TRBJ1-5; D unclear. The CDR3 has 14 residues. Trimming left V 3 bases short and J 6 bases short, with 12 bases between. CDR1 MDHEN and CDR2 SYDVKM come from the germline V gene. The CDR3 sequence is CASSFVTESQPQHF. For the CDR3, the DNA is TGTGCCAGCAGTTTCGTGACGGAAAGTCAGCCCCAGCATTTT.

The genes are TRBV27 and TRBJ1-1; D gene ambiguous. The germline V and J ends were trimmed by 7 bases and 1 base, with 16 bases remaining between them. CDR3 length: 15 amino acids. The germline V gene has CDR1 MNHEY and CDR2 SMNVEV (reference sequence). This CDR3 reads CASTLSPLGNTEAFF. In DNA, the CDR3 is TGTGCCAGCACCCTATCCCCCTTAGGGAACACTGAAGCTTTCTTT.

The chain couples TRBV16 to TRBJ1-4; the D is unclear. This CDR3 spans 14 amino acids. V lost 0 bases to trimming and J lost 7 bases, with 9 bases between them. Germline CDR1 KGHSY, CDR2 FQNENV. The CDR3 is CASSQSGPFEKLFF. CDR3 coding DNA: TGTGCCAGCAGCCAATCTGGACCGTTTGAAAAACTGTTTTTT.

The CDR3 coding sequence is TGCGCCAGCAGCTTGGGCGGGATGGGCCTACAAGTTGAGCAGTTCTTC. Translated, it gives CASSLGGMGLQVEQFF. This chain uses TRBV5-1 with TRBJ2-1; maybe TRBD2 (6 bases). The germline V and J ends were trimmed by 0 bases and 9 bases, with 19 bases remaining between them. The germline V gene encodes CDR1 SGHRS and CDR2 YFSETQ. The CDR3 runs 16 residues.

The chain links TRBV7-1 to TRBJ2-6; weak D call: TRBD1 (5 bases). TRBV7-1 falls under the ORF class, with uncertain function. The CDR3 contains 18 residues. Trimming removed 4 bases from V and 5 bases from J, with 21 bases in between. The CDR3 DNA is TGTGCCAGCAGCTATGTAGGACGAGGACAAAGTCGGGCCAACGTCCTGACTTTC. Protein: CASSYVGRGQSRANVLTF.

Here the CDR3 DNA reads TGTGCCAGCAGCTTATCGGCGGACGCGAACACCGGGGAGCTGTTTTTT. It codes for CASSLSADANTGELFF. The gene calls are TRBV7-6 and TRBJ2-2, with unresolved D. CDR3 length equals 16 residues. Germline V gives CDR1 SGHVS, CDR2 FNYEAQ. The germline V and J ends were trimmed by 2 bases and 0 bases, with 10 bases remaining between them. Together with reference TRBV7-6 and TRBJ2-2, the CDR3 gives the full variable domain: GAGVSQSPRYKVTKRGQDVALRCDPISGHVSLYWYRQALGQGPEFLTYFNYEAQQDKSGLPNDRFSAERPEGSISTLTIQRTEQRDSAMYRCASSLSADANTGELFFGEGSRLTVL.

J is TRBJ2-2 and V is TRBV5-1, with a tentative D call TRBD2 (7 bases). Between the trimmed V and J ends, which lost 5 bases and 1 base, there was a span of 9 bases. This CDR3 spans 14 amino acids. CDR1 and CDR2 from the germline V gene are SGHRS and YFSETQ. The CDR3 bases are TGCGCCAGCAGAAGGGGGGGGAACACCGGGGAGCTGTTTTTT. It encodes CASRRGGNTGELFF.

The CDR3 protein is CASKATNQETQYF. CDR3 nucleotide sequence: TGCGCCAGCAAGGCCACTAACCAAGAGACCCAGTACTTC. V and J are TRBV10-2 and TRBJ2-5; no firm D call. The germline gives CDR1 WSHSY, CDR2 SAAADI. The V gene lost 7 bases and the J gene lost 0 bases, with 9 bases spanning the gap. There are 13 residues in the CDR3.

This chain uses TRBV13 with TRBJ2-3; D is unresolved. Deletions cut 5 bases from V and 5 bases from J, with 11 bases between. The CDR3 sequence is 13 residues long. CDR1 is PRHDT and CDR2 is FYEKMQ in the germline V gene (reference sequence). CDR3 protein: CASSQPMVDTQYF. The CDR3 bases are TGTGCCAGCAGCCAACCAATGGTAGATACGCAGTATTTT.

CDR3 loop: CASSLRTSGSDEQYF. Here the CDR3 DNA reads TGTGCCAGCTCACTTAGGACTAGCGGGAGTGACGAGCAGTACTTC. The V gene is TRBV18, the J gene TRBJ2-7, with 13 bases matching TRBD2. Germline CDR1 reads KGHSH; CDR2 reads LQKENI. V shed 4 bases and J 5 bases; nucleotides not matched to a gene: 5. This CDR3 spans 15 amino acids. The full variable domain, its missing parts supplied by reference TRBV18 and TRBJ2-7, is NAGVMQNPRHLVRRRGQEARLRCSPMKGHSHVYWYRQLPEEGLKFMVYLQKENIIDESGMPKERFSAEFPKEGPSILRIQQVVRGDSAAYFCASSLRTSGSDEQYFGPGTRLTVT.

The chain couples TRBV9 to TRBJ1-1; D not certain. From germline, CDR1 is SGDLS and CDR2 YYNGEE. CDR3 size: 15 residues. V was pared by 4 bases and J by 4 bases, with 17 bases between. CDR3 sequence: CASSSVDAPGTEAFF. The CDR3 DNA follows: TGTGCCAGCAGCTCCGTGGACGCGCCTGGCACTGAAGCTTTCTTT.

J is TRBJ2-1 and V is TRBV28; D not resolved. Looked up from germline, CDR1 is MDHEN and CDR2 is SYDVKM. V was shortened by 2 bases and J by 14 bases, with 10 bases between the two germline ends. This CDR3 has 11 residues. As DNA, the CDR3 is TGTGCCAGCAGTTTAAAATCCACGGAGTTCTTC. This codes for CASSLKSTEFF.

The chain uses TRBV4-3 and TRBJ1-3, with 7 positions matching TRBD1. Looked up from germline, CDR1 is LGHNA and CDR2 is YSLEER. With 1 base clipped from V and 2 bases from J, the junction kept 2 bases outside the gene matches. This CDR3 contains 15 residues. The CDR3 coding sequence is TGCGCCAGCAGCCAAGGAGGGGGCCCTGGAAACACCATATATTTT. Translation gives CASSQGGGPGNTIYF.

The chain is built from TRBV4-2 and TRBJ2-7; TRBD1 is a possible D gene (6 bases). V was clipped by 0 bases and J by 5 bases, with 11 bases between them. Germline V gives CDR1 LGHNA, CDR2 YNFKEQ. CDR3 length: 14 residues. The CDR3, as DNA: TGTGCCAGCAGCCAAGAGACAGGATCCAACGAGCAGTACTTC. As protein: CASSQETGSNEQYF.

The chain couples TRBV5-6 to TRBJ2-5; 8 bases are a match to TRBD1. The CDR3 totals 16 residues. Germline trimming cut 0 bases from V and 3 bases from J; bases unmatched to any gene: 7. The germline V gene has CDR1 SGHDT and CDR2 YYEEEE. This chain's CDR3 is CASSLGTGKGEETQYF. The CDR3 DNA reads as TGTGCCAGCAGCTTGGGGACAGGGAAGGGAGAAGAGACCCAGTACTTC.

This chain links TRBV27 with TRBJ2-1; 7 bases agree with TRBD1. Looked up from germline, CDR1 is MNHEY and CDR2 is SMNVEV (reference sequence). The CDR3 sequence is 13 residues long. V was clipped by 6 bases and J by 5 bases; unmatched bases: 4. CDR3: CASRIDRDNEQFF. In nucleotides, the CDR3 is TGTGCCAGCAGAATCGACAGGGACAATGAGCAGTTCTTC.

The genes are TRBV5-1 and TRBJ2-7; a possible D gene is TRBD1 (6 bases). This CDR3 region has 12 residues. Germline V gives CDR1 SGHRS, CDR2 YFSETQ. With 4 bases removed from V and 7 bases from J, the gap between germline ends came to 12 bases. This chain's CDR3 is CASSSTRGEQYF. The CDR3 DNA is TGCGCCAGCAGCAGCACAAGGGGGGAGCAGTACTTC. The full variable domain, rest sourced from reference TRBV5-1 and TRBJ2-7, is KAGVTQTPRYLIKTRGQQVTLSCSPISGHRSVSWYQQTPGQGLQFLFEYFSETQRNKGNFPGRFSGRQFSNSRSEMNVSTLELGDSALYLCASSSTRGEQYFGPGTRLTVT.

This sequence joins TRBV7-2 and TRBJ2-7; 12 bases fit TRBD2. The CDR3 is made up of 15 amino acids. The V and J ends lost 3 bases and 6 bases, in that order; junction bases with no gene match: 6. The germline V gene has CDR1 SGHTA and CDR2 FQGNSA. The CDR3 DNA is TGTGCCAGCAGCTTCGCTAGCGGGGGGGCCGGCGAGCAGTACTTC. Its translation is CASSFASGGAGEQYF.

V is TRBV4-1 and J is TRBJ2-1, with TRBD1 identical over 8 bases. The CDR3 consists of 15 residues. Germline V CDR1 and CDR2: MGHRA, YSYEKL. The junction had 9 bases not matched to a gene; V was cut back by 4 bases and J by 7 bases. The CDR3 coding sequence is TGCGCCAGCAGCCCTTGGACAGGGATTGAGAATGAGCAGTTCTTC. Residues: CASSPWTGIENEQFF.

The chain employs TRBV4-1 and TRBJ1-3; D ambiguous. The CDR3 consists of 15 residues. Germline V gene lookup returns CDR1 MGHRA and CDR2 YSYEKL. V lost 0 bases to trimming and J lost 0 bases, with 6 bases between them. The CDR3, as DNA: TGCGCCAGCAGCCAAGATAGAAACTCTGGAAACACCATATATTTT. Translating gives CASSQDRNSGNTIYF.

The rearrangement uses TRBV9 and TRBJ2-7; the D gene is possibly TRBD1 (8 bases). The CDR3 loop spans 19 amino acids. From germline, CDR1 is SGDLS and CDR2 YYNGEE. V shed 3 bases and J shed 2 bases, with 27 bases lying between them. The chain's CDR3 is CASSASALSYRGGTYEQYF. CDR3 in DNA: TGTGCCAGCAGCGCGAGCGCCCTCTCTTACAGGGGGGGGACCTACGAGCAGTACTTC.